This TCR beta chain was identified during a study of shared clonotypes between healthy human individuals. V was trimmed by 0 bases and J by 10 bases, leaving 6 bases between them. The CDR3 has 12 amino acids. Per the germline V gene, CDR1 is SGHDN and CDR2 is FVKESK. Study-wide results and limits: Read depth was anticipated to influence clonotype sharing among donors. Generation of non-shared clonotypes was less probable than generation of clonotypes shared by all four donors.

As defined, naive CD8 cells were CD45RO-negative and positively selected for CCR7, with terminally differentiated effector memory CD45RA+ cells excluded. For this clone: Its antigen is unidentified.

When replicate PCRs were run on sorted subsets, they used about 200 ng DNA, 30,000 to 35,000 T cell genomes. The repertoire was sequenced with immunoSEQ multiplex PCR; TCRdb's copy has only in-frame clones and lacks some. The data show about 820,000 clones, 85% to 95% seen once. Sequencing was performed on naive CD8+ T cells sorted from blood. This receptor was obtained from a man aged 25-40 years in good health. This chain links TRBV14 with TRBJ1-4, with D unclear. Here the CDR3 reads CASSQDSVKLFF. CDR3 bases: TGTGCCAGCAGCCAAGATAGTGTAAAACTGTTTTTT.